This TCR beta chain was documented in a study of identical twins. CDR1 MRHNA and CDR2 SNTAGT come from the germline V gene. The CDR3 is 15 amino acids. Trimming took 0 bases from V and 0 from J, leaving 7 bases between them. This clonotype was detected only a few times. TCRdb recomputed calls from the 5' RACE reads with MiXCR, one row per CDR3 protein. The table has roughly 230,000 distinct CDR3 sequences, about 9% seen once. This sample was also put to use in a study of yellow fever vaccine responses in identical twins.

The sequenced sample consisted of CD8+ T cells sorted from blood. This sequence originates from a woman under 30 in good health. V and J are TRBV6-4 and TRBJ2-3; unclear D gene. CDR3 nucleotides: TGTGCCAGCAGTGACTCGAAAACCAGCACAGATACGCAGTATTTT. Translating it yields CASSDSKTSTDTQYF.